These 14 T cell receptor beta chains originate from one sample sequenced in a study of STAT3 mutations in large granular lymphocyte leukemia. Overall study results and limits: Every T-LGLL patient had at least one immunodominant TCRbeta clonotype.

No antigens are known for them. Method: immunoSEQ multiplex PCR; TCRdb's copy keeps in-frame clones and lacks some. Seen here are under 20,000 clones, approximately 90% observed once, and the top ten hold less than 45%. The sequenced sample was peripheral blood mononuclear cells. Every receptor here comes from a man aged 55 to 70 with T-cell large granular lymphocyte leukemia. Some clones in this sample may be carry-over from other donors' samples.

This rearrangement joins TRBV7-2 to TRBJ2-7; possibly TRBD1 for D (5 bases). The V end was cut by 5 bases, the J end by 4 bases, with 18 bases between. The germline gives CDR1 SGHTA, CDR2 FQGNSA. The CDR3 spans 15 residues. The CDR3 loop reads CASSHQVQGQYEQYF. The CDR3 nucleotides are TGTGCCAGCAGCCATCAGGTCCAGGGCCAATACGAGCAGTACTTC.

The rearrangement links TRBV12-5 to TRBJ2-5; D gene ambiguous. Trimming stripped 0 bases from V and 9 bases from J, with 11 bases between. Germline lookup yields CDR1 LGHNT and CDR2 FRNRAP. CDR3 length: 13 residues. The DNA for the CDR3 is TGTGCTAGTGGTTTGGTAGGGTCGGCGCCCCAGTACTTC. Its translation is CASGLVGSAPQYF. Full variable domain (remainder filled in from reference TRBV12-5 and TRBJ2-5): DARVTQTPRHKVTEMGQEVTMRCQPILGHNTVFWYRQTMMQGLELLAYFRNRAPLDDSGMPKDRFSAEMPDATLATLKIQPSEPRDSAVYFCASGLVGSAPQYFGPGTRLLVL.

Written as DNA, the CDR3 is TGCGCCAGCAGAATTGCCCTAGCGGTCCAAGAGACCCAGTACTTC. Amino acid sequence: CASRIALAVQETQYF. V is TRBV5-1 and J is TRBJ2-5, with 7 bases matching TRBD2. Germline CDR1 is SGHRS and CDR2 is YFSETQ. The trim removed 5 bases at V and 1 base at J, leaving 8 bases unmatched. The CDR3 consists of 15 residues.

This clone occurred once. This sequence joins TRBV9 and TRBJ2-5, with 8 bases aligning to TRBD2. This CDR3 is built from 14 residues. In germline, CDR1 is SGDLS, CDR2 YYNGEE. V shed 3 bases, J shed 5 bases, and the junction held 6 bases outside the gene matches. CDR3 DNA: TGTGCCAGCAGCGCGAGCGGGAGCGGTGAGACCCAGTACTTC. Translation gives CASSASGSGETQYF.

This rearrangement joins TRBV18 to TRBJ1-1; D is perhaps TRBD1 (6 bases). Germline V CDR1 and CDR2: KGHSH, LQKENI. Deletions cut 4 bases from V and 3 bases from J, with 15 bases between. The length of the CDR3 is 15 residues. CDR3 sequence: CASSLRGGFDTEAFF. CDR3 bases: TGTGCCAGCTCACTACGGGGGGGCTTCGACACTGAAGCTTTCTTT.

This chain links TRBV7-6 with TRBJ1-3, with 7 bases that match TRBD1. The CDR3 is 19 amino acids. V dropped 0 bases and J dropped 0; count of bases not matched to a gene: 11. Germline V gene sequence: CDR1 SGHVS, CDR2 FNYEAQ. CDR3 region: CASSLADGQVEYSGNTIYF. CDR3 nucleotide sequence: TGTGCCAGCAGCTTAGCCGATGGACAGGTCGAATACTCTGGAAACACCATATATTTT.

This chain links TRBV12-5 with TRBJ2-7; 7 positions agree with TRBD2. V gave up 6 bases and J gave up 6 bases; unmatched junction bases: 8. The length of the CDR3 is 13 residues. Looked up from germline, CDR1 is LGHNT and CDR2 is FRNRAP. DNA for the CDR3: TGTGCTAGTGGCCATGCTGGCGGGGGCGAGCAGTACTTC. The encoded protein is CASGHAGGGEQYF.

The CDR3 DNA sequence: TGCGCCAGCAGCCAAGTAGTAGCGGGCCCGTACAATGAGCAGTTCTTC. Translated, it gives CASSQVVAGPYNEQFF. The rearrangement uses TRBV4-3 and TRBJ2-1; 7 bases are shared with TRBD2. The CDR3 is 16 amino acids. Per the germline V gene, CDR1 is LGHNA and CDR2 is YSLEER. The ends lost 1 base at V and 4 bases at J; junction bases unmatched: 7.

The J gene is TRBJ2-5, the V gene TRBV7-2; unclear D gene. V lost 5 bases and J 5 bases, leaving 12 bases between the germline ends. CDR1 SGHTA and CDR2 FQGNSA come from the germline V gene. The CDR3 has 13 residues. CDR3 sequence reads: CASSRGAVETQYF. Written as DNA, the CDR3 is TGTGCCAGCAGCCGAGGTGCCGTGGAGACCCAGTACTTC.

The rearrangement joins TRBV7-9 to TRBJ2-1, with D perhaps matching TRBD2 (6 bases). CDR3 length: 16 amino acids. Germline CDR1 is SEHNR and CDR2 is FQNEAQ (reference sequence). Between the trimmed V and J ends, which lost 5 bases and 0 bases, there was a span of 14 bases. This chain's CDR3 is CASSGLSGSSYNEQFF. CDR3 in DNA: TGTGCCAGCAGCGGCCTTAGCGGCAGCTCCTACAATGAGCAGTTCTTC.

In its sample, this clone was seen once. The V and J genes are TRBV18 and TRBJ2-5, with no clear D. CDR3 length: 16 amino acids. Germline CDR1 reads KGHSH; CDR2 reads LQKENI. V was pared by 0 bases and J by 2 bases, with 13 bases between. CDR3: CASSPPIASGQETQYF. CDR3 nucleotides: TGTGCCAGCTCACCACCGATCGCTTCGGGTCAAGAGACCCAGTACTTC.

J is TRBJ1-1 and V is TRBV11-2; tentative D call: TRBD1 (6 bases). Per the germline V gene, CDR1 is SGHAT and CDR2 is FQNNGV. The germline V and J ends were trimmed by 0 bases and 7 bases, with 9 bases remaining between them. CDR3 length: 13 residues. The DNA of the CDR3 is TGTGCCAGCAGCTTAGATGGAGGGGGTGAAGCTTTCTTT. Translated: CASSLDGGGEAFF.

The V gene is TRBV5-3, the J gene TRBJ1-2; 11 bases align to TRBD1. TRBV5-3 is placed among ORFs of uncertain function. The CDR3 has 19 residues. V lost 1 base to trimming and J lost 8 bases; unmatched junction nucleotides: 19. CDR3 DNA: TGTGCCAGAAGCTTGATGGACAGGGGGCGATTCTGGATTCTCCACGGCTACACCTTC. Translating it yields CARSLMDRGRFWILHGYTF.

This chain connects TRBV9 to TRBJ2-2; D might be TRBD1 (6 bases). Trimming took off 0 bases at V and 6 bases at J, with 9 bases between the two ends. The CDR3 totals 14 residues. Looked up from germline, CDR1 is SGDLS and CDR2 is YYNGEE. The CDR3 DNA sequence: TGTGCCAGCAGCGTAGGGCCAGGGGCCGGGGAGCTGTTTTTT. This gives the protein CASSVGPGAGELFF.